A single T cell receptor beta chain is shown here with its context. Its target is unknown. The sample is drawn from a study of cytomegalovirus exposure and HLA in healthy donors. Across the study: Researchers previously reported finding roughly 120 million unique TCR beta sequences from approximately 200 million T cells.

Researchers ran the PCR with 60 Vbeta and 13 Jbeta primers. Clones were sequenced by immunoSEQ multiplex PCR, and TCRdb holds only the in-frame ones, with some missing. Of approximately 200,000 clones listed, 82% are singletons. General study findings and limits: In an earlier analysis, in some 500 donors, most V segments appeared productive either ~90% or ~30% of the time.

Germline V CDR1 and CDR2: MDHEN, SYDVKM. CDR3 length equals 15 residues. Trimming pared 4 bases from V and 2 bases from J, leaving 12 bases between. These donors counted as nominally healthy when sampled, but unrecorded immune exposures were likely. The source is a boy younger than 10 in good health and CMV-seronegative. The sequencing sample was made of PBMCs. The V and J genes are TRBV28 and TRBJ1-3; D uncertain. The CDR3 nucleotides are TGTGCCAGCAGTTCCAAGGGAGTCCCTGGAAACACCATATATTTT. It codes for CASSSKGVPGNTIYF.